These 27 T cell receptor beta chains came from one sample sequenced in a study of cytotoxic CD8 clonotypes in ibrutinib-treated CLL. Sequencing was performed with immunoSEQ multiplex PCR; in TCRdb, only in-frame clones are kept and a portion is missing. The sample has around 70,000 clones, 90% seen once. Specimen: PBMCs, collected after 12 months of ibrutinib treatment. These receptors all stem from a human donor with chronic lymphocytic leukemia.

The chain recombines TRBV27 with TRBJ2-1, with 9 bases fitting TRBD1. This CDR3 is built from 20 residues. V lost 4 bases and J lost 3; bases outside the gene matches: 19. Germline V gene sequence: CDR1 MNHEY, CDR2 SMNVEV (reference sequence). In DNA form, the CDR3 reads TGTGCCAGCAGTTCAATCCGGGCCACAGGGGGCTGGTATAACTACAATGAGCAGTTCTTC. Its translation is CASSSIRATGGWYNYNEQFF.

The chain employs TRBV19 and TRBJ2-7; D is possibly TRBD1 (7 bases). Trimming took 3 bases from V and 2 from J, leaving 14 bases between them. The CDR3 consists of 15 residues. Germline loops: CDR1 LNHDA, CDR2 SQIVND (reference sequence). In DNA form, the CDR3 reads TGTGCCAGTAGTATGGGCGGAGGGGGCCCCTACGAGCAGTACTTC. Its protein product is CASSMGGGGPYEQYF.

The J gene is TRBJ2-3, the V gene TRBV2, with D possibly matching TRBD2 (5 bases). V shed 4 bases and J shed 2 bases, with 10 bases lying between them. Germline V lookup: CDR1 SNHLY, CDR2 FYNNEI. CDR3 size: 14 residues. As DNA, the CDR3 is TGTGCCAGCAGTGGTAACGGGGACACAGATACGCAGTATTTT. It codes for CASSGNGDTDTQYF.

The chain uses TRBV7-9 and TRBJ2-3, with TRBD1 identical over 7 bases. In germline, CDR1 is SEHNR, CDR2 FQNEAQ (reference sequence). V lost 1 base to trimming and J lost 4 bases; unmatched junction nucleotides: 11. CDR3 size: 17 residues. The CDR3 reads CASSLVLPTGFADTQYF. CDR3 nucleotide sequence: TGTGCCAGCAGCTTAGTGCTTCCGACAGGGTTCGCAGATACGCAGTATTTT. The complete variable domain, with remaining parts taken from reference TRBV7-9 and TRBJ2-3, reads DTGVSQNPRHKITKRGQNVTFRCDPISEHNRLYWYRQTLGQGPEFLTYFQNEAQLEKSRLLSDRFSAERPKGSFSTLEIQRTEQGDSAMYLCASSLVLPTGFADTQYFGPGTRLTVL.

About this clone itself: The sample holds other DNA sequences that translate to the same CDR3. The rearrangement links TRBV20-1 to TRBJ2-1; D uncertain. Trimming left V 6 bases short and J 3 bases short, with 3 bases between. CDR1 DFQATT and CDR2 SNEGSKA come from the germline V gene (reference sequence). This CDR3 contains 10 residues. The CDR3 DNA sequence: TGCAGTGCCGACTACAATGAGCAGTTCTTC. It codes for CSADYNEQFF.

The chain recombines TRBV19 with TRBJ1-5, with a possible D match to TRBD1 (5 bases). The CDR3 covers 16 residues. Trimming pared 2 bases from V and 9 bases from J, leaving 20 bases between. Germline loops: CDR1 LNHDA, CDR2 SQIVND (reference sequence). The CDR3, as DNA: TGTGCCAGTAGTATAAGAGGGACGGTTATGGGAGTGCCCCAGCATTTT. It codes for CASSIRGTVMGVPQHF.

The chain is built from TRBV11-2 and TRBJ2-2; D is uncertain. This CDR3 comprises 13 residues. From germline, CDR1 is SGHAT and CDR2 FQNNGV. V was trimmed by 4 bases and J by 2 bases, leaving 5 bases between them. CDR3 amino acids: CASSSHNTGELFF. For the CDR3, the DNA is TGTGCCAGCAGCTCTCATAACACCGGGGAGCTGTTTTTT. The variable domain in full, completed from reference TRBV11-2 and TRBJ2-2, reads EAGVAQSPRYKIIEKRQSVAFWCNPISGHATLYWYQQILGQGPKLLIQFQNNGVVDDSQLPKDRFSAERLKGVDSTLKIQPAKLEDSAVYLCASSSHNTGELFFGEGSRLTVL.

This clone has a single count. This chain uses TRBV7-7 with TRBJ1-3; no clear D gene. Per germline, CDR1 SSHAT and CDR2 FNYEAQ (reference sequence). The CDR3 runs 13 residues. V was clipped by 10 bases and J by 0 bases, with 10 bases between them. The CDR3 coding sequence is TGTGCCATTACCCGGGGCTCTGGAAACACCATATATTTT. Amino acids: CAITRGSGNTIYF.

DNA of the CDR3: TGTGCCAGCAGCCTAAGGGGACACTCATACAATGAGCAGTTCTTC. It translates to CASSLRGHSYNEQFF. V usage is TRBV7-3 and J usage is TRBJ2-1; perhaps TRBD1 as D (6 bases). Germline loops: CDR1 SGHTA, CDR2 FQGTGA. V lost 5 bases, J lost 4 bases, and 15 bases lay in between. This CDR3 has 15 amino acids. The whole variable domain, filled in from reference TRBV7-3 and TRBJ2-1, reads GAGVSQTPSNKVTEKGKYVELRCDPISGHTALYWYRQSLGQGPEFLIYFQGTGAADDSGLPNDRFFAVRPEGSVSTLKIQRTERGDSAVYLCASSLRGHSYNEQFFGPGTRLTVL.

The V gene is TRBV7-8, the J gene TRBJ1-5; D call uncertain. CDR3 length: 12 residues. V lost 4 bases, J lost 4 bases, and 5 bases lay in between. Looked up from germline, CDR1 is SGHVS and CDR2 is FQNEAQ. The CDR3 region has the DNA TGTGCCAGCAGCTCCTTAAATCAGCCCCAGCATTTT. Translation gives CASSSLNQPQHF.

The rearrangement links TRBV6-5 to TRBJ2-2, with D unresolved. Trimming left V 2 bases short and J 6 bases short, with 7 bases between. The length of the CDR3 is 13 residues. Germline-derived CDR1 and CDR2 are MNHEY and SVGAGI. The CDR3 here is CASSYGWPGELFF. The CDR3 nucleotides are TGTGCCAGCAGTTACGGTTGGCCCGGGGAGCTGTTTTTT.

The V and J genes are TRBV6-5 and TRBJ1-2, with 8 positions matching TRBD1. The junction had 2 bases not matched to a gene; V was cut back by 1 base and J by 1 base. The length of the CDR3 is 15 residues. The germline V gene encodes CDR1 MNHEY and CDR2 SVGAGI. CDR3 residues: CASSYWDRSNYGYTF. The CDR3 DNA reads TGTGCCAGCAGTTACTGGGACAGGAGTAACTATGGCTACACCTTC.

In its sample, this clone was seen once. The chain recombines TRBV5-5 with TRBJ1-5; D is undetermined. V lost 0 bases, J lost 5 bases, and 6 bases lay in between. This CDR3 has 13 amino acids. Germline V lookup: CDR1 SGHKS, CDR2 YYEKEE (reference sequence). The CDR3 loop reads CASSLGGHQPQHF. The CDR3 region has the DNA TGTGCCAGCAGCTTGGGAGGGCATCAGCCCCAGCATTTT.

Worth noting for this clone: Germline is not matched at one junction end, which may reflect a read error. The CDR3 sequence: CASSSREGGNTIYF. CDR3 sequence (DNA): TGTGCTAGCAGCTCCCGTGAGGGGGGAAACACCATATATTTT. The chain combines TRBV7-7 with TRBJ1-3; tentatively, D is TRBD1 (5 bases). This CDR3 spans 14 amino acids. Germline V lookup: CDR1 SSHAT, CDR2 FNYEAQ (reference sequence).

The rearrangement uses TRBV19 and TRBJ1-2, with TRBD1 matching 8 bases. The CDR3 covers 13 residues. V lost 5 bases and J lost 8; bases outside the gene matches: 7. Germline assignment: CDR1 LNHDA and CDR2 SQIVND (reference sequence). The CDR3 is CASSPRGQEGYTF. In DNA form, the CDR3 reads TGTGCCAGTAGTCCGCGGGGACAGGAAGGCTACACCTTC.

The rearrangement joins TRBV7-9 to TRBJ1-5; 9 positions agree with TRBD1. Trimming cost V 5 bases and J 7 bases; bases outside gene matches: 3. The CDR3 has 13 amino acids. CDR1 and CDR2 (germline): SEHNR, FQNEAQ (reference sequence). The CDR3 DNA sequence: TGTGCCAGCAGCCAGACAGGGGGGCAGCCCCAGCATTTT. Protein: CASSQTGGQPQHF.

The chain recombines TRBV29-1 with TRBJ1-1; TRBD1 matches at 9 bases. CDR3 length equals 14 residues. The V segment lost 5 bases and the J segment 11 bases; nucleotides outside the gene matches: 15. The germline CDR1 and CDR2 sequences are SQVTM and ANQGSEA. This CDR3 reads CSVRRDRADGAAFF. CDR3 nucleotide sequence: TGCAGCGTTCGAAGGGACAGGGCCGACGGGGCGGCTTTCTTT. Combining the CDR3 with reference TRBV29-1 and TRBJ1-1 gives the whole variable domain SAVISQKPSRDICQRGTSLTIQCQVDSQVTMMFWYRQQPGQSLTLIATANQGSEATYESGFVIDKFPISRPNLTFSTLTVSNMSPEDSSIYLCSVRRDRADGAAFFGQGTRLTVV.

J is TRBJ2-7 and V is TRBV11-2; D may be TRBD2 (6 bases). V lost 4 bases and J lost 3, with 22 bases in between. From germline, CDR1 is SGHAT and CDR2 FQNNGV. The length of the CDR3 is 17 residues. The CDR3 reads CASSSATGSSLGYEQYF. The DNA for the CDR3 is TGTGCCAGCAGCTCGGCGACCGGGAGTTCACTAGGCTACGAGCAGTACTTC.

The CDR3 sequence is CSVPSGNTIYF. The CDR3 nucleotides read TGCAGCGTACCCTCTGGAAACACCATATATTTT. The chain recombines TRBV29-1 with TRBJ1-3, with D unclear. V shed 6 bases and J shed 0 bases, with 3 bases lying between them. The CDR3 is 11 amino acids. Germline assignment: CDR1 SQVTM and CDR2 ANQGSEA. The variable domain in full, completed from reference TRBV29-1 and TRBJ1-3, reads SAVISQKPSRDICQRGTSLTIQCQVDSQVTMMFWYRQQPGQSLTLIATANQGSEATYESGFVIDKFPISRPNLTFSTLTVSNMSPEDSSIYLCSVPSGNTIYFGEGSWLTVV.

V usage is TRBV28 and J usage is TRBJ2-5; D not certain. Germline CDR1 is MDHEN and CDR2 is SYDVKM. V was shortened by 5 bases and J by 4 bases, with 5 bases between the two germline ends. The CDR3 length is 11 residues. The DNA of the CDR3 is TGTGCCAGCAGTACAACAGAGACCCAGTACTTC. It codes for CASSTTETQYF.

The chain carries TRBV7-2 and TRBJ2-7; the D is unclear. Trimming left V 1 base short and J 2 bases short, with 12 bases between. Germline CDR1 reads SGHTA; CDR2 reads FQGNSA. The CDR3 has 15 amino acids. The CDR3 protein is CASSLVSGGPYEQYF. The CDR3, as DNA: TGTGCCAGCAGCTTAGTTTCCGGCGGACCCTACGAGCAGTACTTC.

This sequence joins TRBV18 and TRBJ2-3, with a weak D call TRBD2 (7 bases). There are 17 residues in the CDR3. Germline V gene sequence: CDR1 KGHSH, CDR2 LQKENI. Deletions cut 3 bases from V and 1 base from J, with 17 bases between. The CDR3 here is CASSPTVRRGRTDTQYF. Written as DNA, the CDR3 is TGTGCCAGCTCACCTACCGTCAGGCGGGGGCGCACAGATACGCAGTATTTT. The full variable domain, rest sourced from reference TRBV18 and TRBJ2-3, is NAGVMQNPRHLVRRRGQEARLRCSPMKGHSHVYWYRQLPEEGLKFMVYLQKENIIDESGMPKERFSAEFPKEGPSILRIQQVVRGDSAAYFCASSPTVRRGRTDTQYFGPGTRLTVL.

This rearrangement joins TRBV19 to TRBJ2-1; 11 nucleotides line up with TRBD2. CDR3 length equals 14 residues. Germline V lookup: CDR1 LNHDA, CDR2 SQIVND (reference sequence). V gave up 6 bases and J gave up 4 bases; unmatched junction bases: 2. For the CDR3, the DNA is TGTGCCAGTAGGTGGACTAGCGGGTACAATGAGCAGTTCTTC. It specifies CASRWTSGYNEQFF.

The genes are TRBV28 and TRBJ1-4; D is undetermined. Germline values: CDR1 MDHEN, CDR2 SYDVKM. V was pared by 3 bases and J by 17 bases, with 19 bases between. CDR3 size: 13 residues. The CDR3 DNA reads TGTGCCAGCAGTTTTGCAGGCACAAAACGGGGTTTTTTT. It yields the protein CASSFAGTKRGFF.

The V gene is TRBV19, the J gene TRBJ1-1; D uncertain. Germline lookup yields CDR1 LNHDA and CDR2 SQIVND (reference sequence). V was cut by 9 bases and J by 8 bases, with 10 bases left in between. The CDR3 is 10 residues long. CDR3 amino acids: CASDGTEAFF. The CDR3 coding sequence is TGTGCCAGCGATGGAACAGAAGCTTTCTTT.

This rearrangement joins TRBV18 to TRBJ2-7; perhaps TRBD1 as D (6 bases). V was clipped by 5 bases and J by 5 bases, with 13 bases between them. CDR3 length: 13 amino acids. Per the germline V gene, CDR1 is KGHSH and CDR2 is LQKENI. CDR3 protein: CASSSTGFDEQYF. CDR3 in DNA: TGTGCCAGCTCAAGCACAGGGTTCGACGAGCAGTACTTC.

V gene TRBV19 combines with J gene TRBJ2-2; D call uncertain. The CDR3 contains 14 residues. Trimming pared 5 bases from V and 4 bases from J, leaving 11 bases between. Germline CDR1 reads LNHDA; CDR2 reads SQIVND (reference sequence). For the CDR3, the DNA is TGTGCCAGTAGTCGGCAGGAGACCACCGGGGAGCTGTTTTTT. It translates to CASSRQETTGELFF.